This entry lists 27 T cell receptor beta chains sequenced from one sample in a study of blood T cell repertoires in COVID-19. Measured with immunoSEQ multiplex PCR; TCRdb has only the in-frame clones, and not every one. The sample holds around 120,000 clones, about 79% seen once. The sequencing sample was made of peripheral blood. These receptors were taken from a woman older than 75 with acute or convalescent COVID-19.

This sequence joins TRBV14 and TRBJ2-2; 7 bases fit TRBD1. Germline-derived CDR1 and CDR2 are SGHDN and FVKESK. This CDR3 region has 14 residues. The junction had 6 bases not matched to a gene; V was cut back by 4 bases and J by 7 bases. CDR3 residues: CASSRQGRVGELFF. For the CDR3, the DNA is TGTGCCAGCAGCCGACAGGGAAGAGTCGGGGAGCTGTTTTTT.

The chain carries TRBV21-1 and TRBJ2-7; TRBD1, the table's D call, was not compared with the DNA. TRBV21-1 is a known pseudogene. CDR3 length equals 14 residues. The CDR3 is CASVPGQGPYEQYF. The CDR3 bases are TGTGCCAGCGTACCGGGACAGGGTCCCTACGAGCAGTACTTC.

The chain combines TRBV18 with TRBJ1-1; D unclear. Trimming removed 1 base at V and 11 bases at J, with 20 bases between. In germline, CDR1 is KGHSH, CDR2 LQKENI. The CDR3 covers 15 residues. CDR3: CASSPRTAGDTMAFF. CDR3 in DNA: TGTGCCAGCTCACCACGAACAGCTGGCGATACGATGGCTTTCTTT. The full variable domain, rest sourced from reference TRBV18 and TRBJ1-1, is NAGVMQNPRHLVRRRGQEARLRCSPMKGHSHVYWYRQLPEEGLKFMVYLQKENIIDESGMPKERFSAEFPKEGPSILRIQQVVRGDSAAYFCASSPRTAGDTMAFFGQGTRLTVV.

This chain joins TRBV11-3 and TRBJ2-2; 10 nucleotides agree with TRBD1. V trimming: 5 bases; J trimming: 1 base; junction bases outside the gene matches: 4. This CDR3 comprises 16 residues. The V gene's germline CDR1 is SGHNT and CDR2 YENEEA. CDR3 sequence (DNA): TGTGCCAGCAGCCCTCGGACAGGGGGGAACACCGGGGAGCTGTTTTTT. As protein: CASSPRTGGNTGELFF.

The chain carries TRBV9 and TRBJ2-2; TRBD1 matches 10 bases. V trimming: 0 bases; J trimming: 4 bases; junction bases outside the gene matches: 3. CDR1 is SGDLS, CDR2 YYNGEE, per germline. The CDR3 has 16 residues. CDR3 residues: CASSVDGTGATGELFF. The DNA of the CDR3 is TGTGCCAGCAGCGTAGACGGGACAGGGGCCACCGGGGAGCTGTTTTTT.

The genes are TRBV7-2 and TRBJ2-3; D may be TRBD1 (6 bases). Trimming removed 1 base from V and 2 bases from J, with 13 bases in between. The CDR3 spans 16 residues. The germline gives CDR1 SGHTA, CDR2 FQGNSA. CDR3 amino acids: CASSLVGDTYTDTQYF. As DNA, the CDR3 is TGTGCCAGCAGCTTAGTAGGGGACACCTACACAGATACGCAGTATTTT. Together with reference TRBV7-2 and TRBJ2-3, the CDR3 gives the full variable domain: GAGVSQSPSNKVTEKGKDVELRCDPISGHTALYWYRQSLGQGLEFLIYFQGNSAPDKSGLPSDRFSAERTGGSVSTLTIQRTQQEDSAVYLCASSLVGDTYTDTQYFGPGTRLTVL.

The chain is built from TRBV3-1 (or the pseudogene TRBV3-2) and TRBJ1-4; TRBD1 might be the D (6 bases). This CDR3 region has 17 residues. Trimming left V 8 bases short and J 0 bases short, with 19 bases between. Germline CDR1 and CDR2: LGHDT and YNNKEL (reference sequence). CDR3 amino acids: CASSRGGGGTTNEKLFF. The CDR3 DNA reads TGTGCCAGCTCGCGGGGGGGCGGGGGCACAACTAATGAAAAACTGTTTTTT.

CDR3 nucleotides: TGTGCCAGCAGTACCACAGGAAACACTGAAGCTTTCTTT. Amino acid sequence: CASSTTGNTEAFF. The chain is built from TRBV27 and TRBJ1-1; D perhaps matches TRBD1 (5 bases). CDR1 MNHEY and CDR2 SMNVEV come from the germline V gene (reference sequence). V was cut by 5 bases and J by 2 bases, with 9 bases left in between. The CDR3 length is 13 residues.

The rearrangement joins TRBV30 to TRBJ1-1, with D possibly being TRBD1 (6 bases). The germline V gene has CDR1 GTSNPN and CDR2 SVGIG (reference sequence). CDR3 length: 14 amino acids. Trimming cost V 5 bases and J 0 bases, with 13 bases left between them. In DNA, the CDR3 is TGTGCCTGGGATATTGGGGGCATGAACACTGAAGCTTTCTTT. Its translation is CAWDIGGMNTEAFF.

The chain combines TRBV7-2 with TRBJ2-2; TRBD2 might be the D (6 bases). V shed 4 bases and J shed 6 bases, with 15 bases lying between them. Germline assignment: CDR1 SGHTA and CDR2 FQGNSA. CDR3 length: 15 amino acids. CDR3 nucleotide sequence: TGTGCCAGCAGCTCCCATCACGCTAGCGCCGGGGAGCTGTTTTTT. Its translation: CASSSHHASAGELFF. Full variable domain (missing parts from reference TRBV7-2 and TRBJ2-2): GAGVSQSPSNKVTEKGKDVELRCDPISGHTALYWYRQSLGQGLEFLIYFQGNSAPDKSGLPSDRFSAERTGGSVSTLTIQRTQQEDSAVYLCASSSHHASAGELFFGEGSRLTVL.

V gene TRBV30 combines with J gene TRBJ1-6; maybe TRBD1 (5 bases). This CDR3 has 12 amino acids. Trimming stripped 7 bases from V and 3 bases from J, with 7 bases between. Germline V gene sequence: CDR1 GTSNPN, CDR2 SVGIG (reference sequence). CDR3 region: CALQVYNSPLHF. The CDR3 DNA follows: TGTGCCTTACAGGTCTATAATTCACCCCTCCACTTT. The full variable domain, completed using reference TRBV30 and TRBJ1-6, is SQTIHQWPATLVQPVGSPLSLECTVEGTSNPNLYWYRQAAGRGLQLLFYSVGIGQISSEVPQNLSASRPQDRQFILSSKKLLLSDSGFYLCALQVYNSPLHFGNGTRLTVT.

The rearrangement uses TRBV19 and TRBJ1-2; the D is unclear. V was shortened by 2 bases and J by 6 bases, with 10 bases between the two germline ends. The CDR3 runs 13 residues. Germline lookup yields CDR1 LNHDA and CDR2 SQIVND (reference sequence). CDR3 residues: CASSIREGDGYTF. The CDR3 DNA follows: TGTGCCAGTAGTATACGGGAGGGCGATGGCTACACCTTC.

This chain links TRBV19 with TRBJ1-2; D not resolved. This CDR3 region has 15 residues. V was trimmed by 5 bases and J by 4 bases, leaving 17 bases between them. Germline loops: CDR1 LNHDA, CDR2 SQIVND (reference sequence). The DNA of the CDR3 is TGTGCCAGTAGTTCCCGGACGGACTCGGGCTATGGCTACACCTTC. This encodes CASSSRTDSGYGYTF. Drawing the rest from reference TRBV19 and TRBJ1-2, the complete variable domain is DGGITQSPKYLFRKEGQNVTLSCEQNLNHDAMYWYRQDPGQGLRLIYYSQIVNDFQKGDIAEGYSVSREKKESFPLTVTSAQKNPTAFYLCASSSRTDSGYGYTFGSGTRLTVV.

J is TRBJ2-7 and V is TRBV28; possibly TRBD1 for D (6 bases). This CDR3 contains 13 residues. V was cut by 5 bases and J by 5 bases, with 13 bases left in between. CDR1 and CDR2 from the germline V gene are MDHEN and SYDVKM. As DNA, the CDR3 is TGTGCCAGCAGTCCACAACAGGGTCACGAGCAGTACTTC. Translation gives CASSPQQGHEQYF.

This chain connects TRBV3-1 (or the pseudogene TRBV3-2) to TRBJ2-1, with 10 bases lining up with TRBD2. V lost 4 bases, J lost 0 bases, and 6 bases stayed unmatched. The germline CDR1 and CDR2 sequences are LGHDT and YNNKEL (reference sequence). The CDR3 spans 17 residues. This CDR3 reads CASSRRTSGSSYNEQFF. The CDR3 nucleotides are TGTGCCAGCAGCCGTCGGACTAGCGGTAGCTCCTACAATGAGCAGTTCTTC.

The chain recombines TRBV10-2 with TRBJ1-6; D remains unclear. V was pared by 2 bases and J by 10 bases, with 12 bases between. Germline CDR1 WSHSY, CDR2 SAAADI. CDR3 length: 14 amino acids. The CDR3 loop reads CASSEGGIQSPLHF. CDR3 sequence (DNA): TGCGCCAGCAGTGAGGGAGGAATACAGTCACCCCTCCACTTT.

This chain connects TRBV6-5 to TRBJ2-7; D is possibly TRBD2 (7 bases). V lost 8 bases to trimming and J lost 2 bases, with 16 bases between them. The CDR3 length is 14 residues. Germline loops: CDR1 MNHEY, CDR2 SVGAGI. The CDR3 DNA reads TGTGCCAGCGCAATCCGGGGGGCGGCCTACGAGCAGTACTTC. Encoded protein: CASAIRGAAYEQYF.

The genes are TRBV7-3 and TRBJ1-2; 8 nucleotides match TRBD1. The V and J ends lost 4 bases and 3 bases, in that order; junction bases with no gene match: 10. Germline V CDR1 and CDR2: SGHTA, FQGTGA. This CDR3 spans 16 amino acids. The CDR3 sequence is CASSYLDRVRDYGYTF. CDR3 sequence (DNA): TGTGCCAGCAGCTACCTGGACAGGGTCAGGGACTATGGCTACACCTTC.

CDR3 DNA sequence: TGTGCCAGCAGCTTATCCGGTCAACGAAATGAGCAGTTCTTC. Translation gives CASSLSGQRNEQFF. The chain carries TRBV11-3 and TRBJ2-1; no definite D call. The CDR3 length is 14 residues. Looked up from germline, CDR1 is SGHNT and CDR2 is YENEEA. Trimming removed 2 bases from V and 7 bases from J, with 12 bases in between.

This chain connects TRBV30 to TRBJ1-6, with TRBD1 as a possible D gene (6 bases). The CDR3 has 15 amino acids. The germline gives CDR1 GTSNPN, CDR2 SVGIG (reference sequence). Trimming shortened V by 0 bases and J by 2 bases, and 8 bases separated the two germline ends. This CDR3 is CAWSVQGPYNSPLHF. DNA for the CDR3: TGTGCCTGGAGTGTACAGGGCCCCTATAATTCACCCCTCCACTTT.

The chain combines TRBV10-3 with TRBJ2-2; D is ambiguous. CDR1 and CDR2 (germline): ENHRY, SYGVKD. Trimming removed 10 bases from V and 3 bases from J, with 12 bases in between. This CDR3 is 13 amino acids long. The CDR3 sequence: CATAEPDTGELFF. CDR3 nucleotide sequence: TGTGCCACTGCGGAGCCGGACACCGGGGAGCTGTTTTTT.

This clone appeared a few times. As DNA, the CDR3 is TGTGCCAGCAGCTCCCCGACCAAGGGGCTAAATTCACCCCTCCACTTT. This sequence encodes CASSSPTKGLNSPLHF. The V call is TRBV3-1 (or the pseudogene TRBV3-2), the J call TRBJ1-6, with a possible D match to TRBD1 (5 bases). Trimming left V 5 bases short and J 7 bases short, with 18 bases between. Germline loops: CDR1 LGHDT, CDR2 YNNKEL (reference sequence). The CDR3 sequence is 16 residues long.

The chain links TRBV12-3 or TRBV12-4 to TRBJ1-1; D possibly corresponds to TRBD1 (6 bases). V was cut by 5 bases and J by 5 bases, with 12 bases left in between. CDR3 size: 13 residues. In nucleotides, the CDR3 is TGTGCCAGCAGTCAAGGACAGCGGACTGAAGCTTTCTTT. It translates to CASSQGQRTEAFF.

The chain carries TRBV29-1 and TRBJ1-1, with D unclear. CDR1 is SQVTM and CDR2 is ANQGSEA in the germline V gene. The CDR3 has 13 residues. V was shortened by 4 bases and J by 4 bases, with 13 bases between the two germline ends. CDR3 amino acids: CSVGVLSGTEAFF. The CDR3 nucleotides read TGCAGCGTTGGAGTCCTCTCGGGCACTGAAGCTTTCTTT. The full variable domain, its missing parts supplied by reference TRBV29-1 and TRBJ1-1, is SAVISQKPSRDICQRGTSLTIQCQVDSQVTMMFWYRQQPGQSLTLIATANQGSEATYESGFVIDKFPISRPNLTFSTLTVSNMSPEDSSIYLCSVGVLSGTEAFFGQGTRLTVV.

The chain uses TRBV2 and TRBJ2-5; a possible D gene is TRBD1 (6 bases). V dropped 6 bases and J dropped 3 bases, with 17 bases sitting between them. Germline CDR1 SNHLY, CDR2 FYNNEI. This CDR3 is 15 amino acids long. This CDR3 is CASSAQGQGEETQYF. In nucleotides, the CDR3 is TGTGCCAGCAGCGCCCAGGGGCAGGGTGAAGAGACCCAGTACTTC.

The chain links TRBV2 to TRBJ2-5; 8 bases match TRBD1. CDR3 size: 14 residues. Germline CDR1 is SNHLY and CDR2 is FYNNEI. V was pared by 3 bases and J by 4 bases, with 4 bases of the junction left unmatched. CDR3 loop: CASSERTGTETQYF. In nucleotides, the CDR3 is TGTGCCAGCAGTGAGCGGACAGGGACAGAGACCCAGTACTTC.

CDR3 region: CASSTRGFGEKLFF. The CDR3 DNA reads TGTGCCAGCAGTACCAGGGGGTTCGGGGAAAAACTGTTTTTT. This chain joins TRBV28 and TRBJ1-4; 7 bases are a match to TRBD1. The CDR3 totals 14 residues. Germline CDR1 MDHEN, CDR2 SYDVKM. V gave up 5 bases and J gave up 8 bases; unmatched junction bases: 8.